This TCR beta chain was retrieved from a study of molecular identifiers for immune sequencing clone quantification. This clonotype has a handful of counts. MiXCR, applied by TCRdb to the PCR reads, yields one record per CDR3 protein. The repertoire consists of some 680,000 distinct CDR3 sequences, with about 25% occurring once and the leading ten covering about 0.84%. The V and J ends lost 3 bases and 10 bases respectively, with 15 bases between them. This CDR3 is built from 13 residues. This clonotype was obtained from a human donor in good health. Some libraries in this study had Jurkat cell RNA spiked in. Sequenced sample: naive CD8+ T cells from blood, with Jurkat cell RNA spiked in. The subset denotes: FACS-sorted CD8+CD4-CCR7+CD45RA+ naive T cells. This chain joins TRBV12-3 or TRBV12-4 and TRBJ1-1; D unresolved. Here the CDR3 DNA reads TGTGCCAGCAGTTTCACCACCCTCCCCGTAGCTTTCTTT. It yields the protein CASSFTTLPVAFF.